This passage covers 17 T cell receptor beta chains from one sample sequenced in a study of immune evolution from preneoplasia to lung adenocarcinoma. The table came from immunoSEQ multiplex PCR; TCRdb's copy has only in-frame clones and leaves some out. The sample consists of approximately 5,000 clones, roughly 85% of them appearing once. Input material: FFPE invasive lung adenocarcinoma tissue. Receptors were obtained from a person in their fifties or sixties with lung adenocarcinoma.

The chain joins TRBV11-2 to TRBJ2-3; maybe TRBD2 (5 bases). The CDR3 spans 14 residues. Trimming cost V 2 bases and J 4 bases, with 10 bases left between them. Germline V lookup: CDR1 SGHAT, CDR2 FQNNGV. CDR3 amino acids: CASSLFAGADTQYF. The CDR3 DNA reads as TGTGCCAGCAGCTTATTTGCGGGCGCAGATACGCAGTATTTT.

This chain joins TRBV9 and TRBJ1-1; tentatively, D is TRBD1 (5 bases). Trimming left V 5 bases short and J 10 bases short, with 18 bases between. The CDR3 has 13 amino acids. Germline V gives CDR1 SGDLS, CDR2 YYNGEE. The CDR3 region is CASSEGAEGLAFF. The CDR3 region has the DNA TGTGCCAGCAGTGAAGGGGCGGAGGGATTAGCTTTCTTT.

The chain links TRBV10-3 to TRBJ2-1, with a weak D call TRBD1 (5 bases). The CDR3 is 14 residues long. V lost 6 bases and J lost 5, with 14 bases in between. Germline-derived CDR1 and CDR2 are ENHRY and SYGVKD. The CDR3: CAIRDTGDHNEQFF. In DNA form, the CDR3 reads TGTGCCATCAGAGATACAGGTGACCACAATGAGCAGTTCTTC.

The chain couples TRBV7-2 to TRBJ2-1; possibly TRBD2 for D (5 bases). This CDR3 region has 14 residues. The germline V gene encodes CDR1 SGHTA and CDR2 FQGNSA. Trimming took 1 base from V and 12 from J, leaving 16 bases between them. CDR3 sequence reads: CASSLGISANVQFF. The CDR3 DNA reads as TGTGCCAGCAGCTTAGGGATTAGCGCTAACGTGCAGTTCTTC. Supplemented by reference TRBV7-2 and TRBJ2-1, the full variable domain reads GAGVSQSPSNKVTEKGKDVELRCDPISGHTALYWYRQSLGQGLEFLIYFQGNSAPDKSGLPSDRFSAERTGGSVSTLTIQRTQQEDSAVYLCASSLGISANVQFFGPGTRLTVL.

The rearrangement uses TRBV29-1 and TRBJ2-1; a weak D match, TRBD2 (7 bases). Between the trimmed V and J ends, which lost 5 bases and 3 bases, there was a span of 14 bases. From germline, CDR1 is SQVTM and CDR2 ANQGSEA. This CDR3 region has 14 residues. The CDR3 loop reads CSVTRGAVYNEQFF. The CDR3 DNA sequence: TGCAGCGTTACCCGGGGGGCGGTCTACAATGAGCAGTTCTTC.

The V gene is TRBV4-2, the J gene TRBJ1-5; no clear D. The CDR3 loop spans 15 amino acids. Germline CDR1 LGHNA, CDR2 YNFKEQ. The V end was cut by 1 base, the J end by 1 base, with 8 bases between. The CDR3 spells CASSQGDVSNQPQHF. CDR3 nucleotide sequence: TGTGCCAGCAGCCAAGGGGATGTGAGCAATCAGCCCCAGCATTTT.

This clone has just one count. V and J are TRBV20-1 and TRBJ2-7; D unresolved. Germline V gives CDR1 DFQATT, CDR2 SNEGSKA (reference sequence). This CDR3 region has 11 residues. V lost 4 bases and J lost 3, with 7 bases in between. CDR3 loop: CSAIGDYEQYF. Here the CDR3 DNA reads TGCAGTGCTATTGGGGACTACGAGCAGTACTTC.

This clone has more than one count but fewer than ten. The chain carries TRBV7-8 and TRBJ2-7; D ambiguous. Trimming left V 4 bases short and J 2 bases short, with 18 bases between. CDR3 length equals 16 residues. The germline CDR1 and CDR2 sequences are SGHVS and FQNEAQ. This CDR3 reads CASSSFQMGFPYEQYF. The CDR3, as DNA: TGTGCCAGCAGCTCTTTCCAGATGGGGTTCCCCTACGAGCAGTACTTC.

V gene TRBV14 combines with J gene TRBJ2-2, with D hard to call. The CDR3 has 13 amino acids. The germline V and J ends were trimmed by 2 bases and 7 bases, with 8 bases remaining between them. Germline V CDR1 and CDR2: SGHDN, FVKESK. CDR3 DNA: TGTGCCAGCAGCCAATCAGAGTACGGGGAGCTGTTTTTT. Translated, it gives CASSQSEYGELFF.

This clone was counted between two and nine times. The gene calls are TRBV15 and TRBJ2-3; no clear D gene. The CDR3 contains 15 residues. V lost 0 bases and J lost 0, with 7 bases in between. Per the germline V gene, CDR1 is LNHNV and CDR2 is YYDKDF (reference sequence). CDR3 sequence (DNA): TGTGCCACCAGCAGAGATCTGGGTAGCACAGATACGCAGTATTTT. This sequence encodes CATSRDLGSTDTQYF.

The chain joins TRBV7-6 to TRBJ1-1; the D is unclear. Trimming cost V 1 base and J 3 bases, with 6 bases left between them. The CDR3 is made up of 13 amino acids. Germline V gene lookup returns CDR1 SGHVS and CDR2 FNYEAQ. The CDR3 is CASSLEWDTEAFF. CDR3 nucleotides: TGTGCCAGCAGCTTAGAATGGGACACTGAAGCTTTCTTT.

This clone was seen once. The chain joins TRBV7-8 to TRBJ2-3; D gene unclear. This CDR3 is built from 15 residues. V dropped 2 bases and J dropped 0 bases, with 9 bases sitting between them. Germline CDR1 SGHVS, CDR2 FQNEAQ. The CDR3 DNA is TGTGCCAGCAGCTTAATGGGGTCTAGCACAGATACGCAGTATTTT. It translates to CASSLMGSSTDTQYF.

This chain joins TRBV11-3 and TRBJ2-2; 9 bases agree with TRBD2. The CDR3 covers 16 residues. Germline lookup yields CDR1 SGHNT and CDR2 YENEEA. Trimming removed 1 base from V and 3 bases from J; junction bases left unmatched: 3. Here the CDR3 DNA reads TGTGCCAGCAGCTTAGGCGGGGGGGCGCACACCGGGGAGCTGTTTTTT. This translates into CASSLGGGAHTGELFF.

Comment on this clone: Distinct nucleotide sequences in the sample also encode this CDR3. This chain links TRBV7-6 with TRBJ2-1; 9 nucleotides match TRBD2. V was clipped by 1 base and J by 9 bases; unmatched bases: 7. From germline, CDR1 is SGHVS and CDR2 FNYEAQ. This CDR3 spans 15 amino acids. This CDR3 reads CASSLVGGRGVEQFF. The CDR3 coding sequence is TGTGCCAGCAGCTTAGTTGGCGGGAGGGGGGTTGAGCAGTTCTTC.

The V gene is TRBV30, the J gene TRBJ1-1, with 8 bases matching TRBD1. V trimming: 2 bases; J trimming: 10 bases; junction bases outside the gene matches: 12. This CDR3 contains 14 residues. CDR1 GTSNPN and CDR2 SVGIG come from the germline V gene (reference sequence). In nucleotides, the CDR3 is TGTGCCTGGAGTTTTCCGGGACAGGTCTATGCAGCTTTCTTT. Its protein product is CAWSFPGQVYAAFF.

The chain is built from TRBV6-1 and TRBJ2-7; D may match TRBD1 or TRBD2 (5 bases each). The CDR3 contains 15 residues. Germline CDR1 MNHNS, CDR2 SASEGT. The V end was cut by 6 bases, the J end by 10 bases, with 25 bases between. CDR3 sequence reads: CASRRSHGTESPQYF. CDR3 coding DNA: TGTGCCAGCAGAAGAAGCCACGGGACGGAGAGTCCTCAGTACTTC.

The chain employs TRBV5-1 and TRBJ1-3; no reliable D call. The V gene lost 0 bases and the J gene lost 3 bases, with 10 bases spanning the gap. The CDR3 has 15 amino acids. From germline, CDR1 is SGHRS and CDR2 YFSETQ. The CDR3 sequence is CASSLEQYSGNTIYF. DNA for the CDR3: TGCGCCAGCAGCTTGGAGCAATATAGTGGAAACACCATATATTTT.